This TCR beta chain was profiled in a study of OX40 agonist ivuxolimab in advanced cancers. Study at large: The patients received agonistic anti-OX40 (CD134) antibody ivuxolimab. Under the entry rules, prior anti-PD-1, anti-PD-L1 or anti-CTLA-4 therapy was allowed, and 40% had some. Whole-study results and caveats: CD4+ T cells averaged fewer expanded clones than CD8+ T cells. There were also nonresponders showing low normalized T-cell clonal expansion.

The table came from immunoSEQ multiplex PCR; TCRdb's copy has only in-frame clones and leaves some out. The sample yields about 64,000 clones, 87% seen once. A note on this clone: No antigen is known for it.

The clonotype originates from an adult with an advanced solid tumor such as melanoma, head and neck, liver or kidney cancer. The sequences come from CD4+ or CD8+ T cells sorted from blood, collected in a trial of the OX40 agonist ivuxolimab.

The CDR3 reads CASSRWVAGGHEQYF. The CDR3 nucleotides read TGTGCCAGCAGCCGTTGGGTAGCGGGTGGCCACGAGCAGTACTTC. The J gene is TRBJ2-7, the V gene TRBV7-2, with 7 bases lining up with TRBD2. This CDR3 is built from 15 residues. V was pared by 5 bases and J by 5 bases, with 12 bases of the junction left unmatched. Per the germline V gene, CDR1 is SGHTA and CDR2 is FQGNSA.